One sample yielded the 31 T cell receptor beta chains listed below, sequenced in a study of T cells in Graves' hyperthyroidism and ophthalmopathy. RNA transcripts gave rise to amplified TCR beta CDR3 regions. A first-round RT-PCR of the TCR CDR3 used the HTBI primer set. Each CDR3 protein gets one entry after TCRdb re-called the multiplex PCR reads with MiXCR. The sample has around 660,000 distinct CDR3 sequences, about 45% seen once. Sequencing used peripheral blood or thyroid tissue (not recorded which). These receptors were collected from an adult man with Graves' disease, either hyperthyroidism or ophthalmopathy (not recorded which).

This clonotype came up many times. The chain employs TRBV7-9 and TRBJ2-2; D not certain. This CDR3 has 13 amino acids. CDR1 and CDR2 (germline): SEHNR, FQNEAQ (reference sequence). Trimming removed 7 bases from V and 1 base from J, with 7 bases in between. Written as DNA, the CDR3 is TGTGCCAGCACGGGCAAGAACACCGGGGAGCTGTTTTTT. Protein product: CASTGKNTGELFF.

Many counts were recorded for this clonotype. For the CDR3, the DNA is TGTGCCACCAGCAGAGCTAGCGACGGATCCTACGAGCAGTACTTC. It specifies CATSRASDGSYEQYF. V gene TRBV15 combines with J gene TRBJ2-7, with D possibly matching TRBD2 (6 bases). V lost 1 base and J lost 1, with 11 bases in between. Germline loops: CDR1 LNHNV, CDR2 YYDKDF (reference sequence). CDR3 length: 15 residues.

This clonotype was detected only a few times. The chain has TRBV9 and TRBJ1-2; TRBD1 might be the D (6 bases). The CDR3 runs 15 residues. Trimming cost V 3 bases and J 4 bases, with 16 bases left between them. Looked up from germline, CDR1 is SGDLS and CDR2 is YYNGEE. The CDR3 DNA sequence: TGTGCCAGCAGCGAAAAAACGACAGGCACCTATGGCTACACCTTC. The encoded protein is CASSEKTTGTYGYTF.

The chain employs TRBV7-6 and TRBJ1-2; D gene ambiguous. Germline V gene sequence: CDR1 SGHVS, CDR2 FNYEAQ. The V end lost 7 bases, the J end lost 7 bases, and 13 bases lay between the germline ends. The CDR3 is 12 amino acids. The CDR3 DNA sequence: TGTGCCAGCACCTCCTACCGGGGTGGCTACACCTTC. Protein sequence: CASTSYRGGYTF.

The J gene is TRBJ2-3, the V gene TRBV2; D ambiguous. Germline CDR1 is SNHLY and CDR2 is FYNNEI. The CDR3 runs 13 residues. Trimming shortened V by 6 bases and J by 6 bases, and 13 bases separated the two germline ends. The CDR3 nucleotides read TGTGCCAGCAGCTCCATGACGCCCGATACGCAGTATTTT. Translating it yields CASSSMTPDTQYF.

This clonotype was seen repeatedly, ten times or more. The chain couples TRBV5-6 to TRBJ1-1; D unclear. The CDR3 loop spans 11 amino acids. V was pared by 5 bases and J by 7 bases, with 9 bases between. Germline lookup yields CDR1 SGHDT and CDR2 YYEEEE. The CDR3 is CASSQAYEAFF. CDR3 DNA: TGTGCCAGCAGTCAGGCCTATGAAGCTTTCTTT.

In regard to this clonotype: A much larger clone sits a single nucleotide away, making a read error possible. This chain links TRBV7-3 with TRBJ1-3; unclear D gene. Deletions cut 2 bases from V and 2 bases from J, with 10 bases between. This CDR3 has 15 amino acids. Looked up from germline, CDR1 is SGHTA and CDR2 is FQGTGA. CDR3 region: CASSLAGFPGNTIYF. CDR3 nucleotides: TGTGCCAGCAGCTTAGCAGGATTTCCTGGAAACACCATATATTTT.

This sequence joins TRBV19 and TRBJ1-2; possible D gene TRBD1, 5 bases. The germline gives CDR1 LNHDA, CDR2 SQIVND (reference sequence). The CDR3 covers 13 residues. The ends were cut back, 1 base at V and 8 bases at J, with 11 bases in the middle. This CDR3 is CASSIAREGGYTF. The CDR3 DNA reads TGTGCCAGTAGTATAGCCAGGGAGGGAGGCTACACCTTC.

The V gene is TRBV29-1, the J gene TRBJ1-5; no clear D. V was pared by 8 bases and J by 1 base, with 9 bases between. The CDR3 sequence is 12 residues long. CDR1 is SQVTM and CDR2 is ANQGSEA in the germline V gene. The CDR3, as DNA: TGCAGCCAAGTGGGGAGCAATCAGCCCCAGCATTTT. Amino acid sequence: CSQVGSNQPQHF.

V is TRBV10-2 and J is TRBJ2-7, with a weak D call TRBD2 (5 bases). The CDR3 covers 14 residues. In germline, CDR1 is WSHSY, CDR2 SAAADI. Deletions cut 4 bases from V and 2 bases from J, with 12 bases between. The CDR3 spells CASSGSPGTYEQYF. The DNA for the CDR3 is TGCGCCAGCAGTGGATCCCCGGGGACCTACGAGCAGTACTTC.

The rearrangement uses TRBV24-1 and TRBJ1-5; D remains unclear. Germline assignment: CDR1 KGHDR and CDR2 SFDVKD. The CDR3 runs to 10 residues. V was trimmed by 3 bases and J by 15 bases, leaving 8 bases between them. CDR3 amino acids: CATSDGPWHF. The DNA of the CDR3 is TGTGCCACCAGTGATGGTCCCTGGCATTTT.

The chain has TRBV5-4 and TRBJ1-2; 7 positions match TRBD1. This CDR3 is 13 amino acids long. CDR1 is SGHNT, CDR2 YYREEE, per germline (reference sequence). Trimming cost V 4 bases and J 8 bases; bases outside gene matches: 8. This CDR3 reads CASSLTTGRGYTF. DNA of the CDR3: TGTGCCAGCAGCCTGACGACAGGGCGCGGCTACACCTTC.

This clonotype was seen repeatedly, ten times or more. The V gene is TRBV20-1, the J gene TRBJ1-2; D is unclear. The V end was cut by 3 bases, the J end by 5 bases, with 7 bases between. Per the germline V gene, CDR1 is DFQATT and CDR2 is SNEGSKA (reference sequence). This CDR3 is 11 amino acids long. CDR3 nucleotides: TGCAGTGCTAGCGGACCGTATGGCTACACCTTC. Protein: CSASGPYGYTF.

In this sample, this clonotype turned up a few times. This sequence joins TRBV7-2 and TRBJ1-1; D perhaps matches TRBD1 (5 bases). Germline V gives CDR1 SGHTA, CDR2 FQGNSA. The CDR3 runs 15 residues. V shed 2 bases and J shed 0 bases, with 10 bases lying between them. In DNA form, the CDR3 reads TGTGCCAGCAGCTTATCGGGACGTGTGAACACTGAAGCTTTCTTT. Its translation: CASSLSGRVNTEAFF.

The chain links TRBV10-2 to TRBJ1-5, with 7 bases aligning to TRBD1. The CDR3 totals 17 residues. With V trimmed by 2 bases and J by 2 bases, 9 bases remained unmatched. CDR1 is WSHSY and CDR2 is SAAADI in the germline V gene. The CDR3 region has the DNA TGCGCCAGCAGTGAGACGCGACAGGGTTGGGGCAATCAGCCCCAGCATTTT. Its protein is CASSETRQGWGNQPQHF.

This clonotype was seen a single time. CDR3 in amino acids: CSVAGFGQQFLEAFF. CDR3 sequence (DNA): TGCAGCGTTGCAGGGTTTGGACAGCAATTTTTGGAAGCTTTCTTT. The chain uses TRBV29-1 and TRBJ1-1; D may be TRBD1 (6 bases). V was trimmed by 4 bases and J by 8 bases, leaving 23 bases between them. This CDR3 is built from 15 residues. Germline CDR1 SQVTM, CDR2 ANQGSEA.

Remarks on this clonotype: A single base separates this from a much larger clone, so it may be a read error. This chain uses TRBV10-2 with TRBJ1-2; 7 nucleotides match TRBD1. Germline V gene sequence: CDR1 WSHSY, CDR2 SAAADI. The CDR3 runs to 12 residues. The CDR3 DNA is TGCGCCAGCAGTGAAGGGGGCAGGGGCTGCACCTTC. Translation: CASSEGGRGCTF.

This chain joins TRBV6-1 and TRBJ1-6, with D hard to call. V was trimmed by 6 bases and J by 8 bases, leaving 17 bases between them. The CDR3 has 15 amino acids. Per the germline V gene, CDR1 is MNHNS and CDR2 is SASEGT. CDR3 loop: CASSQRTTVDSPLHF. The CDR3 coding sequence is TGTGCCAGCAGCCAGCGGACGACCGTTGATTCACCCCTCCACTTT.

The chain carries TRBV25-1 and TRBJ1-6, with D possibly matching TRBD1 (6 bases). V lost 7 bases and J lost 7, with 20 bases in between. Germline lookup yields CDR1 MGHDK and CDR2 SYGVNS. The CDR3 is 16 amino acids. The CDR3 bases are TGTGCCAGCAAGAGCAGGTCCGGGACAACGAATTCACCCCTCCACTTT. This codes for CASKSRSGTTNSPLHF.

The chain recombines TRBV2 with TRBJ1-2, with 7 bases matching TRBD1. From germline, CDR1 is SNHLY and CDR2 FYNNEI. The CDR3 extends over 15 amino acids. The V gene end was trimmed by 1 base and the J gene end by 2 bases; junction bases not matched to a gene: 4. The CDR3 DNA is TGTGCCAGCAGTGAAGACACAGGGGCAAACTATGGCTACACCTTC. Its translation is CASSEDTGANYGYTF.

V usage is TRBV7-8 and J usage is TRBJ1-5; possible D gene TRBD1, 6 bases. This CDR3 contains 17 residues. The V end lost 0 bases, the J end lost 4 bases, and 16 bases lay between the germline ends. Per the germline V gene, CDR1 is SGHVS and CDR2 is FQNEAQ. CDR3 DNA: TGTGCCAGCAGCTTAGCCTTAGCGGGGGGCATGAATCAGCCCCAGCATTTT. Translated, it gives CASSLALAGGMNQPQHF.

This chain links TRBV5-5 with TRBJ2-7; D not resolved. Trimming stripped 3 bases from V and 2 bases from J, with 21 bases between. CDR1 and CDR2 from the germline V gene are SGHKS and YYEKEE (reference sequence). The CDR3 extends over 17 amino acids. CDR3 in DNA: TGTGCCAGCAGCTCCCGGAGAGGCCACCATCTGCCCTACGAGCAGTACTTC. Translation gives CASSSRRGHHLPYEQYF. The full variable domain, with the rest looked up from reference TRBV5-5 and TRBJ2-7, is DAGVTQSPTHLIKTRGQQVTLRCSPISGHKSVSWYQQVLGQGPQFIFQYYEKEERGRGNFPDRFSARQFPNYSSELNVNALLLGDSALYLCASSSRRGHHLPYEQYFGPGTRLTVT.

This clonotype was observed many times. The CDR3 is CASSVRQGDQPQHF. The CDR3, as DNA: TGTGCCAGCAGTGTTCGACAGGGGGATCAGCCCCAGCATTTT. The rearrangement uses TRBV2 and TRBJ1-5, with 9 bases identical to TRBD1. The CDR3 is 14 residues long. CDR1 and CDR2 from the germline V gene are SNHLY and FYNNEI. Trimming at V came to 4 bases and at J to 5 bases, leaving 3 bases not matched to a gene.

Note on this clonotype: It may be a read error: a sequence one base away is much more abundant. The gene calls are TRBV2 and TRBJ1-1; D gene ambiguous. Germline V CDR1 and CDR2: SNHLY, FYNNEI. CDR3 length: 13 amino acids. CDR3 DNA sequence: TGTGCCAGCATTCTTCAGCAGAACTCTGAAGCTTTCTTT. It specifies CASILQQNSEAFF.

V gene TRBV19 combines with J gene TRBJ1-1; a possible D gene is TRBD1 (6 bases). V shed 6 bases and J shed 4 bases, with 21 bases lying between them. The CDR3 length is 16 residues. Germline V gene sequence: CDR1 LNHDA, CDR2 SQIVND (reference sequence). CDR3 nucleotide sequence: TGTGCCAGTAGACCTCCGGGACACTCGACGGGCACTGAAGCTTTCTTT. This encodes CASRPPGHSTGTEAFF. Full variable domain (missing parts from reference TRBV19 and TRBJ1-1): DGGITQSPKYLFRKEGQNVTLSCEQNLNHDAMYWYRQDPGQGLRLIYYSQIVNDFQKGDIAEGYSVSREKKESFPLTVTSAQKNPTAFYLCASRPPGHSTGTEAFFGQGTRLTVV.

In this sample, this clonotype turned up a few times. The V gene is TRBV7-9, the J gene TRBJ2-2; a weak D match, TRBD2 (7 bases). Germline values: CDR1 SEHNR, CDR2 FQNEAQ (reference sequence). The CDR3 has 17 amino acids. The germline V and J ends were trimmed by 5 bases and 7 bases, with 23 bases remaining between them. The CDR3 here is CASSPGAGAHSRGELFF. CDR3 sequence (DNA): TGTGCCAGCAGCCCGGGGGCGGGGGCGCATAGCCGCGGGGAGCTGTTTTTT.

This clonotype was recorded a few times. The V and J genes are TRBV20-1 and TRBJ1-5; D remains ambiguous. The CDR3 is 14 amino acids. CDR1 DFQATT and CDR2 SNEGSKA come from the germline V gene (reference sequence). Between the trimmed V and J ends, which lost 6 bases and 0 bases, there was a span of 12 bases. CDR3 loop: CSAEARPSNQPQHF. CDR3 nucleotides: TGCAGTGCAGAGGCCAGGCCTAGCAATCAGCCCCAGCATTTT.

Note on this clonotype: This sequence may be a read error, since a much larger clone differs from it by one base. This likely comes from a read error, as the CDR3 has no conserved phenylalanine or tryptophan at its end. V is TRBV12-3 or TRBV12-4 and J is TRBJ1-2, with D possibly TRBD1 on 5 matching bases. This CDR3 has 13 amino acids. V was pared by 6 bases and J by 2 bases, with 10 bases between. CDR3 sequence reads: CASSRQLNYGYTL. Here the CDR3 DNA reads TGTGCCAGCAGCAGACAGTTAAACTATGGCTACACCCTC.

A few counts support this clonotype. In nucleotides, the CDR3 is TGTGCCAGCAGCGGAGCCATTGGGAACACTGAAGCTTTCTTT. It translates to CASSGAIGNTEAFF. V is TRBV9 and J is TRBJ1-1, with D unresolved. The V and J ends lost 3 bases and 1 base respectively, with 10 bases between them. The CDR3 spans 14 residues. Germline CDR1 reads SGDLS; CDR2 reads YYNGEE.

This clonotype was counted once. CDR3 region: CASTTGRVRALQETQYF. Here the CDR3 DNA reads TGTGCCAGCACCACAGGGAGGGTGCGGGCCCTCCAAGAGACCCAGTACTTC. This chain joins TRBV11-2 and TRBJ2-5, with D possibly being TRBD2 (7 bases). Germline assignment: CDR1 SGHAT and CDR2 FQNNGV. Deletions cut 7 bases from V and 1 base from J, with 22 bases between. The CDR3 runs 17 residues.

The J gene is TRBJ1-2, the V gene TRBV2; D might be TRBD1 (5 bases). Looked up from germline, CDR1 is SNHLY and CDR2 is FYNNEI. The CDR3 has 12 residues. V shed 6 bases and J shed 5 bases, with 10 bases lying between them. As DNA, the CDR3 is TGTGCCAGCAGGGGGCCTTATTATGGCTACACCTTC. It specifies CASRGPYYGYTF.